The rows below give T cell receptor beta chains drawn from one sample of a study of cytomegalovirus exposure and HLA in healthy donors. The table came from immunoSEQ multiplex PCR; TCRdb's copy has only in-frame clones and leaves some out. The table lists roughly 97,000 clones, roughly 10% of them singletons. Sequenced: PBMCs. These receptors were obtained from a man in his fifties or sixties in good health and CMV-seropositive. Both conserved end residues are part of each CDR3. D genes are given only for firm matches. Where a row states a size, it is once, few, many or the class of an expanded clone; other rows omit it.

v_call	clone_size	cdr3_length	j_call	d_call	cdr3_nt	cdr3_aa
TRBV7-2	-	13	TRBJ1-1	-	TGTGCCAGCAGCTCCAGGGGGAACACTGAAGCTTTCTTT	CASSSRGNTEAFF
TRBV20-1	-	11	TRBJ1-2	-	TGCAGTGCTAGACTGGACAGATTTAGAACCTTC	CSARLDRFRTF
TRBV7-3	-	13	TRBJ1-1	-	TGTGCCAGCAGCTCTCCAGGGGTCACTGAAGCTTTCTTT	CASSSPGVTEAFF
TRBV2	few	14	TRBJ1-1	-	TGTGCCAGCAGGGCTCTGGGGGGGGGCACTGAAGCTTTCTTT	CASRALGGGTEAFF
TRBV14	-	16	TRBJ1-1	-	TGTGCCAGCAGCCAACGACACTCCTCACTGAACACTGAAGCTTTCTTT	CASSQRHSSLNTEAFF
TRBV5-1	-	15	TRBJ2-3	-	TGCGCCAGCAGCCTGGCTACTGGCGGGATAGATACGCAGTATTTT	CASSLATGGIDTQYF
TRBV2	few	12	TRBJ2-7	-	TGTGCCAGCAGTGAAATGAGGGCCGAGCAGTACTTC	CASSEMRAEQYF
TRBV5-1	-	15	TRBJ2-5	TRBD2	TGCGCCAGCAGCGGGTTGGGTAGCGGGAGTGAGACCCAGTACTTC	CASSGLGSGSETQYF
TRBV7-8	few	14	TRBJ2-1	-	TGTGCCAGCAGCTCCCTACAGGTTTACAATGAGCAGTTCTTC	CASSSLQVYNEQFF
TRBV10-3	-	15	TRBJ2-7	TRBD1	TGTGCCATCAGTGCACCCGGGACAGGGGTAAGGGAGCAGTACTTC	CAISAPGTGVREQYF
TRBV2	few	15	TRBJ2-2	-	TGTGCCAGCAGTGGAAGCACCGCGAACACCGGGGAGCTGTTTTTT	CASSGSTANTGELFF
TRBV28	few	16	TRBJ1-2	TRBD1	TGTGCCAGCAGTTTAACCCAACTTACAGGGGGCCGGGGCTACACCTTC	CASSLTQLTGGRGYTF
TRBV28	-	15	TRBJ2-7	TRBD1	TGTGCCAGCAGTTTATTTCAGGGGGCAAACGGGAGGCAGTACTTC	CASSLFQGANGRQYF
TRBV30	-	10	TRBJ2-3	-	TGTGCCGGGGAGGAGGGTGCGCAGTATTTT	CAGEEGAQYF
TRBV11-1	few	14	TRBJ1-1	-	TGTGCCAGCAGCCTTGAGAGGGTGGCGACAGGAGCTTTCTTT	CASSLERVATGAFF
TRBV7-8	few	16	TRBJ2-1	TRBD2	TGTGCCACCGAGGGACTAGCGGGTGGGACCTACAATGAGCAGTTCTTC	CATEGLAGGTYNEQFF
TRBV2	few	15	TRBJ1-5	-	TGTGCCAGCAGTGGAGACCCCCCGGCATCACTACCCCAGCATTTT	CASSGDPPASLPQHF
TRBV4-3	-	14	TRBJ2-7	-	TGCGCCAGCAGCCAAGTGGACAGCTCCTACGAGCAGTACTTC	CASSQVDSSYEQYF
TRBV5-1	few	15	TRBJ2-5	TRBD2	TGCGCCAGCAGCTTGGGACTAGCGGCCCAAGAGACCCAGTACTTC	CASSLGLAAQETQYF
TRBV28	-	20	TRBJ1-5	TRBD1	TGTGCCAGCAGTTTTCAGTTCTGGGACAGGGAGAGATATAGCAATCAGCCCCAGCATTTT	CASSFQFWDRERYSNQPQHF
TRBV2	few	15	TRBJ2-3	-	TGTGCCAGCAGCCCTGGGACAATGGACACAGATACGCAGTATTTT	CASSPGTMDTDTQYF
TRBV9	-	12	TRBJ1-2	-	TGTGCCAGCAGCGTAGGAGGCTATGGCTACACCTTC	CASSVGGYGYTF
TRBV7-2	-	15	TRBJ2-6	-	TGTGCCAGCAGCTTAGTAAACTCTGGGGCCAACGTCCTGACTTTC	CASSLVNSGANVLTF
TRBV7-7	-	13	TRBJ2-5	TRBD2	TGTGCTAGCAGCTTGGGAGGGTTTGAGACCCAGTACTTC	CASSLGGFETQYF
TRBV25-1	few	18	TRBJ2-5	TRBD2	TGTGCCAGCAGTGACCCCACCACCCAGCGGGGGGGACAAGAGACCCAGTACTTC	CASSDPTTQRGGQETQYF
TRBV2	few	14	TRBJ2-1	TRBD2	TGTGCCAGCAGTTCCGGGACTAGCGCAAGTGAGCAGTTCTTC	CASSSGTSASEQFF
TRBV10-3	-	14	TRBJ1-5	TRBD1	TGTGCCAGCTCTCCGGGACAGGGCAATCAGCCCCAGCATTTT	CASSPGQGNQPQHF
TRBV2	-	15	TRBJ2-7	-	TGTGCCAGCAGTGCTGCGCGGAGTTCATCGTACGAGCAGTACTTC	CASSAARSSSYEQYF
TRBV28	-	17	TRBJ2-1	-	TGTGCCAGCAGTTCTTCTAGGCTGTCGTCGATCTACAATGAGCAGTTCTTC	CASSSSRLSSIYNEQFF
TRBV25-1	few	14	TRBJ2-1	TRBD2	TGTGCCAGCCTTAGCGGGAGGTCTTACAATGAGCAGTTCTTC	CASLSGRSYNEQFF
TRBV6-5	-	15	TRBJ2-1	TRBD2	TGTGCCAGCAGTTACTCGAGGACTAGGAAAAATGAGCAGTTCTTC	CASSYSRTRKNEQFF
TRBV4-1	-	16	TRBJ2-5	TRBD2	TGCGCCAGCAGCCCCCCCCTAGCGGGAGAAGGGGAGACCCAGTACTTC	CASSPPLAGEGETQYF
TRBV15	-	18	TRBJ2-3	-	TGTGCCACCAGCAGAGTAGGGGTTTGGGCCGCTAGCACAGATACGCAGTATTTT	CATSRVGVWAASTDTQYF
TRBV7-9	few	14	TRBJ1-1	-	TGTGCCAGCAGCTTCGGGGTCATGAACACTGAAGCTTTCTTT	CASSFGVMNTEAFF
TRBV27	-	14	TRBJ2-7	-	TGTGCCAGCAGTCTACGGGGGGCCCTCTACGAGCAGTACTTC	CASSLRGALYEQYF
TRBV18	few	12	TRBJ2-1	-	TGTGCCAGCTCAGCCGTTAGCCATGAGCAGTTCTTC	CASSAVSHEQFF
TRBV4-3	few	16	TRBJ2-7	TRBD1	TGCGCCAGCAGCCAAGATCAGGGGACAGGGGGCTACGAGCAGTACTTC	CASSQDQGTGGYEQYF
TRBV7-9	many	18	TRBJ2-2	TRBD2	TGTGCCAGCAGCCCGCCCGGACTAGCGGGAGGTAGTGGCGGGGAGCTGTTTTTT	CASSPPGLAGGSGGELFF
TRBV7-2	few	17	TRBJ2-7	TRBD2	TGTGCCAGCAGCTTGAACCCTCTAGCGGGAGTCTCCTACGAGCAGTACTTC	CASSLNPLAGVSYEQYF
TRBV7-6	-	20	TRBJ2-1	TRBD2	TGTGCCAGCAGCTTGAGACCCGGGACTAGCGGGAGGCTGGACCACAATGAGCAGTTCTTC	CASSLRPGTSGRLDHNEQFF